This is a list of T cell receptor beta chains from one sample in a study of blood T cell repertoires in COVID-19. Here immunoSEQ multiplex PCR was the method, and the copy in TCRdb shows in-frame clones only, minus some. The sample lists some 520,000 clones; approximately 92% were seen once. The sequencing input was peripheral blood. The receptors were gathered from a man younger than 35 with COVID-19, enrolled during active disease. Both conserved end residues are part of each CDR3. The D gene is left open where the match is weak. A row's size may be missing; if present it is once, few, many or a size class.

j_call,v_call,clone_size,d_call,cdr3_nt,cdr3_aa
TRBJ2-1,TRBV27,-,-,TGTGCCAGCAGTAAGCTTCCGGGACTCAGATACGAGCAGTTCTTC,CASSKLPGLRYEQFF
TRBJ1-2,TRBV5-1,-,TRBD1,TGCGCCAGCAGCTCCCCCTCGACAGGGCCCGGCTACACCTTC,CASSSPSTGPGYTF
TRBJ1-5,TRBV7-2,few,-,TGTGCCAGCAGCTTAGGAGACCAGGGGAGCAATCAGCCCCAGCATTTT,CASSLGDQGSNQPQHF
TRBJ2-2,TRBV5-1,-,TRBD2,TGCGCCAGCAGCTTGGAGAGCGGGAGGAACACCGGGGAGCTGTTTTTT,CASSLESGRNTGELFF
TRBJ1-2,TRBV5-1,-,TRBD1,TGCGCCAGCAGCTTGTTTTGGACAGGGGGTAAATATGGCTACACCTTC,CASSLFWTGGKYGYTF
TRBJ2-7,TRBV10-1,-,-,TGCGCCAGCAGTGATGGGGGGGCCGGGGGTGCGGAAGAGCAGTACTTC,CASSDGGAGGAEEQYF
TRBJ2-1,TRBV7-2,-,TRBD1,TGTGCCAGCGGAACCGGGACAGCGTACAATGAGCAGTTCTTC,CASGTGTAYNEQFF
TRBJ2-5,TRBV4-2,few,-,TGTGCCAGCAGCCCGTTTTCGGGGAGGGAGACCCAGTACTTC,CASSPFSGRETQYF
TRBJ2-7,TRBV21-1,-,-,TGTGCCAGCAGCAAAGGGACAGGGGTTACCTACGAGCAGTACTTC,CASSKGTGVTYEQYF
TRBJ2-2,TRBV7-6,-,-,TGTGCCAGCAGCCCTAGCAGGCAGGAAGGCACCGGGGAGCTGTTTTTT,CASSPSRQEGTGELFF
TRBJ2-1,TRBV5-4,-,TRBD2,TGTGCCAGCAGCTTGCCGGGACTAGCGGGAGCGGATGAGCAGTTCTTC,CASSLPGLAGADEQFF
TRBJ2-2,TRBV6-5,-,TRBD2,TGTGCCAGCAGTTACTACGCGGGAGGGGGGGAGCTGTTTTTT,CASSYYAGGGELFF
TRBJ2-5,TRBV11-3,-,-,TGTGCCAGCAGGGGGCAAGTGGAGGAGACCCAGTACTTC,CASRGQVEETQYF
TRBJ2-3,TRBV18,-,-,TGTGCCAGCTCACCTCAACAGGCTAGCACAGATACGCAGTATTTT,CASSPQQASTDTQYF
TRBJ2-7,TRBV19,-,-,TGTGCCAGTAGTATTGATTACAGAACCTACGAGCAGTACTTC,CASSIDYRTYEQYF
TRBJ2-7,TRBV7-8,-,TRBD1,TGTGCCAGCAGCTTGCTCAGGGGGTGGGACGAGCAGTACTTC,CASSLLRGWDEQYF
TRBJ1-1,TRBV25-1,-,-,TGTGCCAGCAGTGAAATCCCCCAGGGCACTGAAGCTTTCTTT,CASSEIPQGTEAFF
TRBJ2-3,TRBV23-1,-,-,TGCGCCAGCAGTCATCGCAGGGATTCAGATACGCAGTATTTT,CASSHRRDSDTQYF
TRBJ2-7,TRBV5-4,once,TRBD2,TGTGCCAGCAGCTGGGGACTAGCGGGAGGGCCGGGCGAGCAGTACTTC,CASSWGLAGGPGEQYF
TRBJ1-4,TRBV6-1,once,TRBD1,TGTGCCAGCAGTGAATCCAGGGGGGATGAAAAACTGTTTTTT,CASSESRGDEKLFF
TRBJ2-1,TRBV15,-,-,TGTGCCACCAGCACCCATGGGGAGATTTCCCGTGAGCAGTTCTTC,CATSTHGEISREQFF